The clone carrying this T cell receptor beta chain occurred once. The antigen is not known. The data belong to a study of blood T cells in healthy people across ages. The study, taken as a whole, reports: Diversity of TCR beta per million T cells declined in a roughly linear way with age.

A second PCR, run for roughly 6 to 11 cycles, used a sample-barcoded 5' primer plus a J-beta primer mix. TCRdb passed the 5' RACE reads through MiXCR, listing each CDR3 protein once. The sample holds 500,000 to 550,000 distinct CDR3 sequences, 24% seen once. Donors were healthy Caucasian individuals from Russia aged about 6 to 90. These data were likewise used in another study, on T cells of mothers and their children. Turning to that study: Thymic selection molds TCR recombination products alike in related and unrelated pairs.

The sequencing sample was made of blood. The source of this sequence is a boy aged 5-17 years in good health.

CDR3 in amino acids: CASNMDSLYGYTF. In DNA, the CDR3 is TGTGCCAGTAATATGGACAGCCTCTATGGCTACACCTTC. This chain joins TRBV19 and TRBJ1-2, with D tentatively TRBD1 (6 bases). V lost 7 bases and J lost 4, with 13 bases in between. This CDR3 has 13 amino acids. CDR1 and CDR2 from the germline V gene are LNHDA and SQIVND (reference sequence).